This T cell receptor beta chain was sequenced in a study of T cell responses to AZD1222 COVID-19 vaccine. Overall study findings and caveats: Repertoires were sampled only after the peak T cell response. Mapped onto spike, vaccine-associated CD4 TCRs spanned it and were dominant at 160-218 and 743-854. Once two AZD1222 doses were given, Spike-specific TCR breadth and depth went up.

Comments on this clone: Its antigen is still unknown.

The germline V gene encodes CDR1 LGHDT and CDR2 YNNKEL (reference sequence). The V end lost 1 base, the J end lost 0 bases, and 7 bases lay between the germline ends. The CDR3 totals 15 residues. The data were produced by immunoSEQ multiplex PCR, yet TCRdb's version contains in-frame clones alone and is incomplete. The sample comprises 100,000 to 150,000 clones, around 89% of which are singletons, and 4% to 5.5% rests with the top ten. Material: peripheral blood, obtained on day 0 of AZD1222 vaccination. This clonotype originated in an adult in good health. This chain uses TRBV3-1 (or the pseudogene TRBV3-2) with TRBJ1-3; unclear D gene. DNA for the CDR3: TGTGCCAGCAGCCAAGCCCACAGCTCTGGAAACACCATATATTTT. Translating it yields CASSQAHSSGNTIYF.